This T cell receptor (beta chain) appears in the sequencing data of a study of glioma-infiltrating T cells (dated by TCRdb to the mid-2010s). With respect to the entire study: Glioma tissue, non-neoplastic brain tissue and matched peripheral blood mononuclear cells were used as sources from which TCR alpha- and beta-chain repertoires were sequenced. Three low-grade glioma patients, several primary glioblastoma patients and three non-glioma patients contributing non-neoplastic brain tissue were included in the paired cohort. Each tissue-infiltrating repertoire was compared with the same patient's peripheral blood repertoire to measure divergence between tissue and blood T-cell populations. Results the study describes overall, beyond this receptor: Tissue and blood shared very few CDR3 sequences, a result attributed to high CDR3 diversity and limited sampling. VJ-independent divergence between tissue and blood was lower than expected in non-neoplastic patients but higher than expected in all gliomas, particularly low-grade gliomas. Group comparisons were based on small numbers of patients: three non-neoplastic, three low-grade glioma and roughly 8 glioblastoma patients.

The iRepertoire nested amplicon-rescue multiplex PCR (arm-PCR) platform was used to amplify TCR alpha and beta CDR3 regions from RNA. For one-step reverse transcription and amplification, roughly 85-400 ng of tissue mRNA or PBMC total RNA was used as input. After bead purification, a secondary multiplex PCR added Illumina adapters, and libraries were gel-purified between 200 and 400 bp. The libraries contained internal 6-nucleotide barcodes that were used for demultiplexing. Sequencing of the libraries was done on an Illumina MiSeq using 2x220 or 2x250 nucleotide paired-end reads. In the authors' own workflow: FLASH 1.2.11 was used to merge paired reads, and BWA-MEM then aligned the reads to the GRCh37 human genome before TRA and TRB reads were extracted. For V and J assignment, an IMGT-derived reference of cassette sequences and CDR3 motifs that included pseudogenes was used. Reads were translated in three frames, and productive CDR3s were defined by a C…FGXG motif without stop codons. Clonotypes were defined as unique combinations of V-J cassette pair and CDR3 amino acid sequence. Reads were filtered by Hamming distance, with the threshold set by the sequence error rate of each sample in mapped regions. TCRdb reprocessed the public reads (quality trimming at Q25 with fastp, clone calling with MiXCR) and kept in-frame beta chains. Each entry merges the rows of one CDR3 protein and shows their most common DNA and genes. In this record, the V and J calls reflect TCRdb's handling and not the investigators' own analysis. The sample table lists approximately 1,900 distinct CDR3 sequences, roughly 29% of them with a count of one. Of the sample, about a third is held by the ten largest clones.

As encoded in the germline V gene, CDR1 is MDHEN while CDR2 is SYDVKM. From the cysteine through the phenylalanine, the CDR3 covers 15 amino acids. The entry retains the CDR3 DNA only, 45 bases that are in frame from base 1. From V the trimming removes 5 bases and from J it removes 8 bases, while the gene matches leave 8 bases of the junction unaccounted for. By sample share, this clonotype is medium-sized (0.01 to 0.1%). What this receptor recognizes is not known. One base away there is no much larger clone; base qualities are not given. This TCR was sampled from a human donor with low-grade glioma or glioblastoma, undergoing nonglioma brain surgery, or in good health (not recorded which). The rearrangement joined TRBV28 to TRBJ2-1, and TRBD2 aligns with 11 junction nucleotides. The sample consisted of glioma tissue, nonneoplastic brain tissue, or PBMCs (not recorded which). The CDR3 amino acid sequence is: CASSPLAGGLYEQFF. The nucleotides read TGTGCCAGCAGTCCTTTAGCGGGAGGGCTCTATGAGCAGTTCTTC.